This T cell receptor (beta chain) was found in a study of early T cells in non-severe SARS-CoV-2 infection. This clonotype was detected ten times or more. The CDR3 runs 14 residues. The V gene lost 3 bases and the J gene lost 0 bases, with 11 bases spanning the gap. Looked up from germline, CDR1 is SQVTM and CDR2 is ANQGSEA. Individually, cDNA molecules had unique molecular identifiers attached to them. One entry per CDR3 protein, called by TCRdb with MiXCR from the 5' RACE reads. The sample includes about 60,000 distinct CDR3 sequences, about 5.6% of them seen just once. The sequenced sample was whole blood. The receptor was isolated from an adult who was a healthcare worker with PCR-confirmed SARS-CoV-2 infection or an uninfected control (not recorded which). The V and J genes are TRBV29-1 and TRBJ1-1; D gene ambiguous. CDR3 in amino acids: CSVDGPAMNTEAFF. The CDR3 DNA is TGCAGCGTTGATGGTCCAGCCATGAACACTGAAGCTTTCTTT.